A selection of T cell receptor beta chains follows, all from one sample in a study of cytomegalovirus exposure and HLA in healthy donors. The data were produced by immunoSEQ multiplex PCR, yet TCRdb's version contains in-frame clones alone and is incomplete. Found here are just over 200,000 clones; the top ten clones hold over 0.95%. Sequenced: PBMCs. The receptors originated from a girl aged 2 to 10 in good health and CMV-seropositive. Both conserved end residues are part of each CDR3. Each record gives: V gene, CDR3 protein.

>TRBV2
CASSLDSLNQPQHF
>TRBV21-1
CASGPGQGFNNTEAFF
>TRBV29-1
CSVAGTGNGYTF
>TRBV11-3
CASSLGSAGHEQYF
>TRBV7-2
CASITQAGAYNEQFF
>TRBV4-1
CASSHPTSGGYEQYF
>TRBV9
CASSVEGTRAETQYF
>TRBV6-4
CASSQEGVDTGELFF
>TRBV5-1
CASSLGGGSSYNEQFF
>TRBV7-9
CASSPTSVPGNTIYF
>TRBV5-4
CASSSETGGTDTQYF
>TRBV7-9
CASSFDSFNQPQHF
>TRBV5-1
CASSHPRGEISYEQYF
>TRBV18
CASSPSGVDGDTQYF
>TRBV5-4
CASSLGRGSYGYTF
>TRBV5-1
CASSASGTDGGYTF
>TRBV6-1
CASSEAPLSYNEQFF
>TRBV2
CASRKGVLGETQYF
>TRBV28
CASTPGGGLRGTEAFF
>TRBV28
CASRLGGLAGASSYEQYF
>TRBV7-8
CASRLNRGQETQYF
>TRBV19
CASSISGSYGYTF
>TRBV28
CASSSLQALRYGYTF
>TRBV29-1
CSGGQDTEQFF
>TRBV28
CASSPELAGRLYEQFF
>TRBV6-1
CASSVSPQGPFPSYEQYF
>TRBV18
CASSPLTGFGTDTQYF
>TRBV5-1
CASSQNSEAFF
>TRBV15
CATSRGRGSYEQYF
>TRBV25-1
CASMSSRRETDTQYF